This T cell receptor beta chain was identified in a study of technical replicates of blood from a few donors. Here immunoSEQ multiplex PCR was the method, and the copy in TCRdb shows in-frame clones only, minus some. The data show about 69,000 clones, roughly 88% seen once. Sample: PBMCs. The receptor was derived from a human donor in good health. Some clones in this sample may be carry-over from other donors' samples.

CDR3 sequence (DNA): TGTGCCTGGAGTGGGGACAGTGTCTACGAGCAGTACTTC. Translating gives CAWSGDSVYEQYF. The chain employs TRBV30 and TRBJ2-7, with 7 nucleotides matching TRBD1. J lost 3 bases, V lost 1 base, and 3 bases had no gene match. This CDR3 is built from 13 residues. Germline V gene data show CDR1 as GTSNPN and CDR2 as SVGIG (reference sequence).